This entry is about one T cell receptor beta chain. The antigen is undetermined. This record comes from a study of OX40 agonist ivuxolimab in advanced cancers. Study-wide results and limits: CD8+ T cells (on average) carried more expanded clones than CD4+ T cells. Clonal expansion among partial responders at 0.1-3.0 mg/kg ranked near the lowest.

The V gene lost 5 bases and the J gene lost 0 bases, with 13 bases spanning the gap. The CDR3 sequence is 15 residues long. Germline CDR1 reads SEHNR; CDR2 reads FQNEAQ (reference sequence). The assay was immunoSEQ multiplex PCR, and TCRdb's table has in-frame clones only and misses some. The sample has 80,000 to 85,000 clones, roughly four fifths seen once; the top ten hold around 6.6%. The V gene is TRBV7-9, the J gene TRBJ2-5; D is uncertain. The TCR originated in an adult with an advanced solid tumor such as melanoma, head and neck, liver or kidney cancer. The sequences come from CD4+ or CD8+ T cells sorted from blood, collected in a trial of the OX40 agonist ivuxolimab. The CDR3 DNA reads as TGTGCCAGCAGCCATTGGCTTCGGAACCAAGAGACCCAGTACTTC. It encodes CASSHWLRNQETQYF. Filled out from reference TRBV7-9 and TRBJ2-5, the complete variable domain reads DTGVSQNPRHKITKRGQNVTFRCDPISEHNRLYWYRQTLGQGPEFLTYFQNEAQLEKSRLLSDRFSAERPKGSFSTLEIQRTEQGDSAMYLCASSHWLRNQETQYFGPGTRLLVL.